This T cell receptor (beta chain) was observed in a study of CD8 T cells in ankylosing spondylitis. Study conclusions and caveats: In ankylosing spondylitis patients, matched synovial fluid reportedly showed significant enrichment of disease-linked clones. Reports of some motif variants in reactive arthritis synovial fluid and blood predate this one. A TCR beta motif made of roughly eight highly homologous variants seemed typical of ankylosing spondylitis blood.

Quantitative molecular-barcoded 5'-RACE generated the TCR beta libraries. TCRdb reprocessed the 5' RACE reads with MiXCR, giving one entry per CDR3 protein. Of some 800,000 distinct CDR3 sequences detected, 12% appear once; the ten largest clones hold 0.51%. The table lists this clonotype with a few counts. No antigen is known for it. The CDR3 consists of 16 residues. V gave up 1 base and J gave up 4 bases, with 11 bases separating them. From germline, CDR1 is SGHTA and CDR2 FQGNSA. The sequence was collected from a male donor with ankylosing spondylitis. The chain has TRBV7-2 and TRBJ1-6, with D hard to call. The sample comprised blood, either unsorted or a sorted T cell fraction (not recorded which). CDR3 in amino acids: CASSLEAGNYNSPLHF. Here the CDR3 DNA reads TGTGCCAGCAGCTTAGAGGCGGGAAATTATAATTCACCCCTCCACTTT.